The text below deals with one TCR beta chain. This clonotype was observed at least ten times. It lacks a known antigen. No much larger clone is present one base from it, and per-base qualities are unavailable. The library was prepared using RACE. The sequencer listed for this sample is NextSeq 500. During library preparation, unique molecular identifiers were attached to individual cDNA molecules so that TCRs could be counted in a quantitative, reproducible way. Both TCR alpha and TCR beta chains were sequenced from each blood RNA sample. The authors' analysis ran thus. Samples had a median of 95,638 TCRs, with a range from about 23,224 to 750,000. The Decombinator software suite was used to annotate the V, J and CDR3 of the TCR reads. For the PS versus PT1 abundance plots, all samples were subsampled to the same number of TCRs (28,000). Expanded TCRs were defined as absent before sensitization and observed at least eight times at the 2-week time point. TCRdb handled the public reads itself, with Q25 trimming in fastp and clone calling in MiXCR, and kept productive beta chains. For every CDR3 protein sequence, its rows merge into one entry that carries the most common genes and DNA. These V and J calls originate from TCRdb's pipeline instead of the authors' own analysis. A total of 300,000 to 450,000 distinct CDR3 sequences appear in this sample, less than 6.5% of them only once. 2% to 3% of the sample rests with the top ten.

This sample was taken from a study of human T cells and chemical hapten exposure (dated by TCRdb to the early 2020s). About the full investigation: For sensitization, 2% DPC in acetone was applied to a roughly 2 cm by roughly 2 cm area of upper inner arm skin. Blood for TCR sequencing was provided by twenty-nine alopecia patients at one to four time points (pre-sensitization, 2, 6 and 24 weeks). In alopecia patients, the study followed how the peripheral blood TCR repertoire changed in vivo over primary and secondary sensitization to diphenylcyclopropenone (DPC), a hapten. Blood was sampled from patients pre-sensitization (week 0) and at 2, 6 and about 24 weeks after DPC sensitization. Libraries were pooled for sequencing, and variation in per-sample TCR yields was attributed mainly to small differences in library volumes within the pool. Patch testing was performed on the upper back with Finn chambers containing 0.01% DPC, and the patch tests were scored after 6 days according to International Contact Dermatitis Research Group standards. Throughout the roughly 25-week study period, patients were also given weekly therapeutic DPC doses on the scalp. The mostly female patient cohort included alopecia areata with under or over 50% scalp involvement, alopecia totalis and alopecia universalis.

Study-wide findings and limitations: DPC sensitization did not change the number of TCRs with a frequency above 1 in 1000, and there was no evidence of changes in global repertoire structure. A positive correlation was found between the number of PT1 expanded TCRs and patch test score, with significance reached at thresholds 8, 16 and 32 but not 4. Expanded TCRs formed significantly more large CDR3 similarity clusters than pre-sensitization or healthy control sets, consistent with antigen-driven responses. Because all patients had alopecia, a presumed autoimmune disease, the immune response of the patients might differ from that of healthy individuals. After repeated subsampling, changes were observed in the strength of the expansion versus patch-test correlation and in the threshold at which the correlation became significant.

Relative to germline, V is 5 bases shorter and J is 2 bases shorter, with 12 bases between their ends. The cysteine opens and the phenylalanine closes a CDR3 of 14 amino acids. Only the CDR3 DNA stays, 42 bases, in frame from base 1. Reading the germline V gene gives CDR1 KGHDR and CDR2 SFDVKD. The meaning of the sample's time point label: pre-sensitization, week 0. The sample's treatment or condition, from its label and the paper: therapeutic diphenylcyclopropenone sensitization with weekly scalp DPC. At each patch-test visit, blood was drawn before the patch test was applied. Eligible patients were aged 18 to 70, diagnosed with alopecia, deemed suitable for DPC therapy, and excluded if pregnant. Total RNA was isolated from unfractionated whole blood collected in Tempus Blood RNA tubes.

The TCR sequence derives from a woman aged 45-65 years with alopecia areata. Some clones in this sample may be carry-over from other donors' samples. The chain employs TRBV24-1 and TRBJ2-7; there is no confident call for the D gene. Sequencing used whole blood, obtained in connection with sensitization to the hapten diphenylcyclopropenone (DPC). The CDR3 sequence is CATSAVGLPYEQYF. The sequenced DNA is TGTGCCACCAGTGCCGTCGGGCTTCCCTACGAGCAGTACTTC.